This is a list of T cell receptor beta chains from one sample in a study of cytomegalovirus exposure and HLA in healthy donors. The table came from immunoSEQ multiplex PCR; TCRdb's copy has only in-frame clones and leaves some out. The profile shows approximately 150,000 clones, roughly 76% of them singletons. The material sequenced was PBMCs. The receptors here all came from a woman in her late teens or twenties in good health and CMV-seropositive. Each CDR3 is given without its conserved first and last residue. Each record gives: V gene, J gene, CDR3 protein.

V gene: TRBV7-9; J gene: TRBJ1-6; CDR3 protein: ASSLRGEQGPNSPLH
V gene: TRBV5-4; J gene: TRBJ2-3; CDR3 protein: ASSRRQGADTQY
V gene: TRBV9; J gene: TRBJ2-5; CDR3 protein: ASSVVRGGLETQY
V gene: TRBV6-1; J gene: TRBJ1-5; CDR3 protein: ASRASGGNQPQH
V gene: TRBV5-1; J gene: TRBJ2-1; CDR3 protein: ASSLLARDEQF
V gene: TRBV11-2; J gene: TRBJ1-3; CDR3 protein: ASNPFGSRSGNTIY
V gene: TRBV27; J gene: NA; CDR3 protein: ASSLYPPSDYEQY
V gene: TRBV4-3; J gene: TRBJ1-1; CDR3 protein: ASSQDPTGDTEAF
V gene: TRBV21-1; J gene: TRBJ2-7; CDR3 protein: ASSFRQGYEQY
V gene: TRBV7-2; J gene: TRBJ2-1; CDR3 protein: ASSLSRTGHNEQF
V gene: TRBV6-5; J gene: NA; CDR3 protein: ASSSRTGIALEQY
V gene: TRBV5-4; J gene: TRBJ2-2; CDR3 protein: ASSWTDSTGELF
V gene: TRBV5-5; J gene: TRBJ2-7; CDR3 protein: ASDQNRDEQY
V gene: TRBV21-1; J gene: TRBJ1-3; CDR3 protein: ASSKQNGTGRSGNTIY
V gene: TRBV5-1; J gene: TRBJ2-7; CDR3 protein: ASSWESGGPYEQY
V gene: TRBV4-1; J gene: TRBJ1-5; CDR3 protein: ASSHQRGGTGMRPQH